The 10 T cell receptor beta chains presented below share a single source sample, sequenced in a study of post-analysis software for immune sequencing data. The study's findings and limits: Patients used a handful of TRBV segments, including TRBV5-6, TRBV5-1 and TRBV20-1, more often than controls.

These receptors have no known antigen. Incorporated into the TCR beta cDNA libraries were unique molecular identifiers, which served to reduce PCR and sequencing biases. TCRdb processed the PCR reads anew with MiXCR; each CDR3 protein has one entry. The sample contains 750,000 to 900,000 distinct CDR3 sequences, about half of which appear only once. Material: blood. Receptors originate from a girl aged 5-17 years with multiple sclerosis.

CDR3 sequence: CSAYGTEQYGYTF. CDR3 DNA: TGCAGTGCTTACGGGACAGAGCAATATGGCTACACCTTC. This rearrangement joins TRBV20-1 to TRBJ1-2; 7 bases match TRBD1. The CDR3 covers 13 residues. V shed 5 bases and J 5 bases; nucleotides not matched to a gene: 8. Germline lookup yields CDR1 DFQATT and CDR2 SNEGSKA (reference sequence).

This clonotype was picked up a small number of times. V and J are TRBV4-1 and TRBJ1-4, with D maybe TRBD1 (5 bases). Trimming pared 0 bases from V and 4 bases from J, leaving 9 bases between. The CDR3 consists of 15 residues. Germline CDR1 MGHRA, CDR2 YSYEKL. CDR3 residues: CASSQDRDYNEKLFF. CDR3 coding DNA: TGCGCCAGCAGCCAAGATCGGGACTATAATGAAAAACTGTTTTTT.

This clonotype was seen more than once but under ten times. The V gene is TRBV12-3 or TRBV12-4, the J gene TRBJ2-4; weak D call: TRBD2 (7 bases). Matching the DNA end better, TRBJ2-7 makes the J call doubtful. The CDR3 has 16 amino acids. CDR3 nucleotide sequence: TGTGCCAGCAGTTTCTCTGGAGCGGGACACTTCTACGAGCAGTACTTC. Its translation: CASSFSGAGHFYEQYF.

This clonotype was counted a few times. One junction end disagrees with the germline gene, perhaps due to a read error. This chain joins TRBV29-1 and TRBJ1-4; D gene ambiguous. Looked up from germline, CDR1 is SQVTM and CDR2 is ANQGSEA. The CDR3 is 12 residues long. DNA for the CDR3: TGCAGCGTTGTAGTGACTAGTGAAAAACTGTTTTTT. Translating gives CSVVVTSEKLFF.

V gene TRBV4-2 combines with J gene TRBJ2-1; 10 nucleotides line up with TRBD2. Germline loops: CDR1 LGHNA, CDR2 YNFKEQ. Losses at the gene ends were 5 bases for V and 6 bases for J; bases not matched to a gene: 7. This CDR3 has 15 residues. The CDR3 DNA is TGTGCCAGCAGCTTCGGACTAGCGGAGGCCAATGAGCAGTTCTTC. Translating it yields CASSFGLAEANEQFF.

The gene calls are TRBV29-1 and TRBJ2-7; 11 bases are a match to TRBD1. The germline V gene encodes CDR1 SQVTM and CDR2 ANQGSEA. This CDR3 region has 15 residues. V lost 4 bases and J lost 7; bases outside the gene matches: 12. CDR3 loop: CSVGPPGQGVGEQYF. The CDR3 DNA reads TGCAGCGTTGGCCCACCGGGACAGGGGGTAGGTGAGCAGTACTTC.

As regards this clonotype: The junction shows a germline mismatch at one end, possibly a read error. The rearrangement links TRBV20-1 to TRBJ1-5; 10 nucleotides align to TRBD1. Germline V lookup: CDR1 DFQATT, CDR2 SNEGSKA (reference sequence). This CDR3 has 15 residues. The CDR3 loop is CSATSGQGFYQPQHF. CDR3 coding DNA: TGCAGCGCTACCTCGGGACAGGGGTTTTATCAGCCCCAGCATTTT.

The chain is built from TRBV6-5 and TRBJ1-1; no firm D call. Between the trimmed V and J ends, which lost 8 bases and 2 bases, there was a span of 3 bases. CDR3 length: 10 amino acids. Germline V gene sequence: CDR1 MNHEY, CDR2 SVGAGI. The DNA of the CDR3 is TGTGCCAGCGGAAACACTGAAGCTTTCTTT. Translated, it gives CASGNTEAFF.

The chain recombines TRBV5-5 with TRBJ1-1, with TRBD1 identical over 7 bases. The V and J ends lost 4 bases and 1 base, in that order; junction bases with no gene match: 1. This CDR3 spans 13 amino acids. Germline lookup yields CDR1 SGHKS and CDR2 YYEKEE (reference sequence). The CDR3 region is CASSGQANTEAFF. The CDR3 DNA follows: TGTGCCAGCAGCGGACAGGCGAACACTGAAGCTTTCTTT.

The chain is built from TRBV20-1 and TRBJ2-4, with 13 bases that match TRBD2. The tail of the sequence fits TRBJ2-7 better, so the J call may be wrong. CDR3 length: 14 residues. CDR1 is DFQATT and CDR2 is SNEGSKA in the germline V gene (reference sequence). The DNA of the CDR3 is TGCAGTGCCAGGGGACTAGCGGGATACCACGAGCAGTACTTC. Its translation: CSARGLAGYHEQYF.